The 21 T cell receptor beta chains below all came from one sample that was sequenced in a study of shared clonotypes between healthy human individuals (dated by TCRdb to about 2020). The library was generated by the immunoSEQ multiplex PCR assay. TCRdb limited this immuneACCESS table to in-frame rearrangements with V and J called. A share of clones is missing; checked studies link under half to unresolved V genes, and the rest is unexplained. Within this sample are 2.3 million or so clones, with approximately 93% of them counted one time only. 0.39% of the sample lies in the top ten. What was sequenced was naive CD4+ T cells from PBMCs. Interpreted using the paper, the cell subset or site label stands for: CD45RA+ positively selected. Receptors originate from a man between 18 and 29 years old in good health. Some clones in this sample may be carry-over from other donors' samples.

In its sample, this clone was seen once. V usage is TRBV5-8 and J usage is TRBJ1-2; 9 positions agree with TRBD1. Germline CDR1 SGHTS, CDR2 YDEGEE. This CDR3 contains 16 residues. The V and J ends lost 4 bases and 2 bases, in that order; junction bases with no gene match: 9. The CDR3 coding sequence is TGTGCCAGCAGCCGAGACAGGGGGACAAGGAACTATGGCTACACCTTC. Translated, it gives CASSRDRGTRNYGYTF.

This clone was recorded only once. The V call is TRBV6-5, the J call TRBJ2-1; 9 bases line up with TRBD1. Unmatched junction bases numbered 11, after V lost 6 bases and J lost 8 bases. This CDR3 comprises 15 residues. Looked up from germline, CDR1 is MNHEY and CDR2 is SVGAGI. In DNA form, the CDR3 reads TGTGCCAGCAGCCCCGGACAGGGGTTGTTTCATGAGCAGTTCTTC. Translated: CASSPGQGLFHEQFF.

The CDR3 sequence: CASSLGYSGRNEQFF. The CDR3 DNA follows: TGTGCCAGCAGCTTAGGTTACAGCGGGAGGAACGAGCAGTTCTTC. This sequence joins TRBV11-3 and TRBJ2-1, with 9 nucleotides matching TRBD2. The germline gives CDR1 SGHNT, CDR2 YENEEA. The CDR3 spans 15 residues. The V and J ends lost 1 base and 10 bases, in that order; junction bases with no gene match: 8. The full variable domain, its missing parts supplied by reference TRBV11-3 and TRBJ2-1, is EAGVVQSPRYKIIEKKQPVAFWCNPISGHNTLYWYLQNLGQGPELLIRYENEEAVDDSQLPKDRFSAERLKGVDSTLKIQPAELGDSAVYLCASSLGYSGRNEQFFGPGTRLTVL.

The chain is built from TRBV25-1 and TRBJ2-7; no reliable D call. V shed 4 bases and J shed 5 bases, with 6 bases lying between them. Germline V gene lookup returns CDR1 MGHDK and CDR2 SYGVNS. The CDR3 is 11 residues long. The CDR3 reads CASSVFHEQYF. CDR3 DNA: TGTGCCAGCAGTGTCTTCCACGAGCAGTACTTC.

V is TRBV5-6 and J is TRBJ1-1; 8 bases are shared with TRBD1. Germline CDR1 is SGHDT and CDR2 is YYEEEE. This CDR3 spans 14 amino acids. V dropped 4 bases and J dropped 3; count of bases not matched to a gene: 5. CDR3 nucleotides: TGTGCCAGCAGCCGGACAGGGAGGTACACTGAAGCTTTCTTT. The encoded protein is CASSRTGRYTEAFF.

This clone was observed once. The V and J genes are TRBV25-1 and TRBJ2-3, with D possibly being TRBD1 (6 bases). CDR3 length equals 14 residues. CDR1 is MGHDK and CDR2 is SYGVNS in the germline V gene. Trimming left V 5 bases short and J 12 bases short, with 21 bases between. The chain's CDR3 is CASSPTGQRAPQYF. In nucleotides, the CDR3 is TGTGCCAGCAGTCCTACGGGACAACGAGCCCCCCAGTATTTT.

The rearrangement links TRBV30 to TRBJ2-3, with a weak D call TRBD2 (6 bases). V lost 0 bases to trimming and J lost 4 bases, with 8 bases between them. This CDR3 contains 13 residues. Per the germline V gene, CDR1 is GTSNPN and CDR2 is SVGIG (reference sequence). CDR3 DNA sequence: TGTGCCTGGAGTGTACTAGCCCCAGATACGCAGTATTTT. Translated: CAWSVLAPDTQYF. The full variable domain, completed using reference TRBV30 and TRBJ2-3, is SQTIHQWPATLVQPVGSPLSLECTVEGTSNPNLYWYRQAAGRGLQLLFYSVGIGQISSEVPQNLSASRPQDRQFILSSKKLLLSDSGFYLCAWSVLAPDTQYFGPGTRLTVL.

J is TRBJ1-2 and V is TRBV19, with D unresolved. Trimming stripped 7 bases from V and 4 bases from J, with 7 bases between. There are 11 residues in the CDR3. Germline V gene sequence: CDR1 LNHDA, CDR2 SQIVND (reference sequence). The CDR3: CASNGVYGYTF. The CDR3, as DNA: TGTGCCAGTAACGGTGTCTATGGCTACACCTTC.

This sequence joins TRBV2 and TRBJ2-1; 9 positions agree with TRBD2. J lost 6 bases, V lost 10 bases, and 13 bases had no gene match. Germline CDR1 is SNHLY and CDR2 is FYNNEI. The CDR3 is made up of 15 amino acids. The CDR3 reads CATLSAGGPSNEQFF. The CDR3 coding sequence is TGTGCCACCCTAAGCGCGGGAGGGCCTTCCAATGAGCAGTTCTTC.

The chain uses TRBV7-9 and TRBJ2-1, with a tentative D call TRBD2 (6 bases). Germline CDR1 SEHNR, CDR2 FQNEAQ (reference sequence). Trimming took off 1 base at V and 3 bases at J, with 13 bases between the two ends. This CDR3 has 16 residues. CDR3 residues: CASSLDRGGVYNEQFF. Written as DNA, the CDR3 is TGTGCCAGCAGCTTAGATCGGGGAGGCGTCTACAATGAGCAGTTCTTC.

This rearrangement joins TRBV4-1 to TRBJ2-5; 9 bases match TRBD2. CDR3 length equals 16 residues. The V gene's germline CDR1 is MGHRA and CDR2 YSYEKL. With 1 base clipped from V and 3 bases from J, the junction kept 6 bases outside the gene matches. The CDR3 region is CASSQAYLAGKETQYF. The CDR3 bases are TGCGCCAGCAGCCAAGCGTATCTAGCGGGGAAAGAGACCCAGTACTTC.

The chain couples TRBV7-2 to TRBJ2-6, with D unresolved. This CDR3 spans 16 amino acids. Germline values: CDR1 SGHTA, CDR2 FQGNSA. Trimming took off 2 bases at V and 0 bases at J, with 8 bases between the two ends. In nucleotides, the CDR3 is TGTGCCAGCAGCTTAAGGCAGAGCTCTGGGGCCAACGTCCTGACTTTC. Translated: CASSLRQSSGANVLTF.

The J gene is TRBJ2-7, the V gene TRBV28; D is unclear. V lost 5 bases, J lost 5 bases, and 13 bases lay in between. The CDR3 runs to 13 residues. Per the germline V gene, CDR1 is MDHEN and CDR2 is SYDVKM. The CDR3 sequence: CASSEEVRDEQYF. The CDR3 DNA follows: TGTGCCAGCAGTGAAGAGGTTAGGGACGAGCAGTACTTC.

CDR3 residues: CASSGQGPYTGELFF. CDR3 in DNA: TGTGCCAGCAGCGGACAGGGGCCTTACACCGGGGAGCTGTTTTTT. The chain couples TRBV2 to TRBJ2-2, with 9 bases aligning to TRBD1. This CDR3 has 15 amino acids. V lost 6 bases, J lost 3 bases, and 5 bases stayed unmatched. Germline V lookup: CDR1 SNHLY, CDR2 FYNNEI.

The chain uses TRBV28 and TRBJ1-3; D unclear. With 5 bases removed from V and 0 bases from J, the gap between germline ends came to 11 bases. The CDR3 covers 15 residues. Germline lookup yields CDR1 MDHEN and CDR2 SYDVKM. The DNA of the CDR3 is TGTGCCAGCAGTCCCCTTGGCGTCTCTGGAAACACCATATATTTT. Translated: CASSPLGVSGNTIYF.

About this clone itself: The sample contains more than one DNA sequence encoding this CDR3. Here the CDR3 reads CASSSGGSHEQYF. The CDR3 nucleotides are TGTGCCAGCAGTTCGGGCGGGTCACACGAGCAGTACTTC. V gene TRBV28 combines with J gene TRBJ2-7, with a tentative D call TRBD2 (5 bases). CDR3 length equals 13 residues. Germline CDR1 reads MDHEN; CDR2 reads SYDVKM. V lost 4 bases and J lost 5, with 12 bases in between.

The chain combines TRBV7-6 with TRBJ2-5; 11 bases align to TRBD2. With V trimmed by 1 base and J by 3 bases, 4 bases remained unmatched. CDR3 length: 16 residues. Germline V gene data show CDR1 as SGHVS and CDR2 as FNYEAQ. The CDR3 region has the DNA TGTGCCAGCAGCTTAGAAATAGCGGGAGGGGAAGAGACCCAGTACTTC. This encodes CASSLEIAGGEETQYF.

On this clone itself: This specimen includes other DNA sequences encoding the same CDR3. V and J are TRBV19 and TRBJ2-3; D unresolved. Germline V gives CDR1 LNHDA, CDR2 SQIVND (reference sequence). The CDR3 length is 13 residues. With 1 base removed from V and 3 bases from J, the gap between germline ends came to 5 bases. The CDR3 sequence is CASSIARTDTQYF. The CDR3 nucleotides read TGTGCCAGTAGTATAGCGCGGACAGATACGCAGTATTTT.

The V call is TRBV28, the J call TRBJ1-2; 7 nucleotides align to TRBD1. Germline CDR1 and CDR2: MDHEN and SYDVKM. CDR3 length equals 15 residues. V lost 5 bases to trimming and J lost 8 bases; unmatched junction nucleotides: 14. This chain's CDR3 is CASSPKGRGRGGYTF. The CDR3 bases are TGTGCCAGCAGTCCCAAGGGGAGAGGCAGGGGGGGCTACACCTTC.

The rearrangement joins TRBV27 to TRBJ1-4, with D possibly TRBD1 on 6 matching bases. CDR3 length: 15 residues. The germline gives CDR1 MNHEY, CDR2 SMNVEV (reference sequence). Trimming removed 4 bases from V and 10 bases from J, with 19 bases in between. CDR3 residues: CASSSLGGRGIKLFF. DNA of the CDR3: TGTGCCAGCAGTTCGTTGGGGGGCAGGGGAATAAAACTGTTTTTT.

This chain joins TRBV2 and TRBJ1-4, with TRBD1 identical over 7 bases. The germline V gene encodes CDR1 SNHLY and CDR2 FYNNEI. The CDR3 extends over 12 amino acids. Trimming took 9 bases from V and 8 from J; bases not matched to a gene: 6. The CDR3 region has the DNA TGTGCCAGTCGACAGGGTAAAGAAAAACTGTTTTTT. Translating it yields CASRQGKEKLFF.